This T cell receptor beta chain stems from a study of cytomegalovirus exposure and HLA in healthy donors. Study context: Findings of an earlier analysis included 117 million unique TCR beta sequences from 200 million or so T cells.

This clone came up once. The PCR had 60 Vbeta and 13 Jbeta primers. Clones were sequenced by immunoSEQ multiplex PCR, and TCRdb holds only the in-frame ones, with some missing. The data hold roughly 220,000 clones, with more than 60% observed a single time. This clonotype originated in a man between 50 and 59 years old in good health and CMV-seronegative. Sequenced material: PBMCs.

The CDR3 DNA reads as TGCGCCAGCGGATTTGGGGGCATGAACACTGAAGCTTTCTTT. Translation: CASGFGGMNTEAFF. The rearrangement uses TRBV5-1 and TRBJ1-1; possibly TRBD1 for D (6 bases). Germline CDR1 SGHRS, CDR2 YFSETQ. The CDR3 totals 14 residues. Trimming shortened V by 7 bases and J by 0 bases, and 13 bases separated the two germline ends.